The 19 T cell receptor beta chains reported below all come from one sample, sequenced in a study of Ad26.COV2.S vaccination and SARS-CoV-2 variants (dated by TCRdb to 2020 to 2023). Receptor libraries were prepared by the immunoSEQ multiplex PCR assay. The source is immuneACCESS, and TCRdb retained only in-frame sequences with V and J called. Part of the clones is not carried over; for the studies checked, unresolved V genes explain less than half of this, and the remainder is unexplained. This sample has some 320,000 clones in its table, and 86% of those were observed once. The ten biggest clones cover 1.5% to 2.5% of the sample. The treatment or condition label, read with the paper, signifies: roughly 19 received Ad26.COV2.S at low or high dose, single or two shots; several received placebo; per-sample allocation not given. For vaccine and placebo recipients, repertoires were sequenced using samples collected on day 63 after the first injection.

The sequencing here drew on peripheral blood, taken in a trial of Ad26.COV2.S vaccine versus placebo. The receptors were sampled from a person aged 18 to 59 who received the Ad26.COV2.S COVID-19 vaccine or a placebo.

The J gene is TRBJ1-1, the V gene TRBV27; 7 bases map to TRBD1. After removal of 2 bases from V and 4 bases from J, the junction contained 4 bases not matched to a gene. CDR1 is MNHEY, CDR2 SMNVEV, per germline (reference sequence). The CDR3 has 14 amino acids. The CDR3 sequence is CASSLEGAGTEAFF. CDR3 nucleotides: TGTGCCAGCAGTTTAGAGGGGGCGGGCACTGAAGCTTTCTTT.

The rearrangement uses TRBV5-4 and TRBJ2-5; 11 nucleotides line up with TRBD2. In germline, CDR1 is SGHNT, CDR2 YYREEE (reference sequence). The CDR3 length is 16 residues. Trimming at V came to 2 bases and at J to 5 bases, leaving 8 bases not matched to a gene. CDR3 sequence (DNA): TGTGCCAGCAGCTTCCAGACTAGCGGGGTGGGGGAGACCCAGTACTTC. Its translation: CASSFQTSGVGETQYF.

The chain is built from TRBV4-1 and TRBJ1-1; 9 bases fit TRBD1. The trim removed 3 bases at V and 1 base at J, leaving 6 bases unmatched. The CDR3 loop spans 16 amino acids. CDR1 is MGHRA, CDR2 YSYEKL, per germline. CDR3 DNA sequence: TGCGCCAGCAGCCAGTCGGGACAGGGTGCGAACACTGAAGCTTTCTTT. Translated: CASSQSGQGANTEAFF.

V and J are TRBV6-6 and TRBJ1-6; 9 bases match TRBD1. The CDR3 has 14 amino acids. With V trimmed by 6 bases and J by 7 bases, 4 bases remained unmatched. Per germline, CDR1 MNHNY and CDR2 SVGAGI (reference sequence). DNA for the CDR3: TGTGCCAGCAGATGGACAGGGGAGAATTCACCCCTCCACTTT. It encodes CASRWTGENSPLHF.

Regarding this clone: Additional DNA sequences in this sample encode the identical CDR3. The chain uses TRBV11-2 and TRBJ1-1; D is undetermined. V was shortened by 3 bases and J by 3 bases, with 8 bases between the two germline ends. CDR1 is SGHAT, CDR2 FQNNGV, per germline. The CDR3 totals 13 residues. The CDR3 spells CASSLREDTEAFF. CDR3 in DNA: TGTGCCAGCAGCTTGAGGGAGGACACTGAAGCTTTCTTT.

The chain combines TRBV5-8 with TRBJ1-2, with D tentatively TRBD1 (5 bases). CDR1 is SGHTS, CDR2 YDEGEE, per germline. This CDR3 is 16 amino acids long. V dropped 1 base and J dropped 4 bases, with 17 bases sitting between them. As DNA, the CDR3 is TGTGCCAGCAGCTTGTATGACAGCAGATTACGCTATGGCTACACCTTC. Its protein is CASSLYDSRLRYGYTF. Looking up the rest from reference TRBV5-8 and TRBJ1-2 gives the full variable domain: EAGVTQSPTHLIKTRGQQATLRCSPISGHTSVYWYQQALGLGLQFLLWYDEGEERNRGNFPPRFSGRQFPNYSSELNVNALELEDSALYLCASSLYDSRLRYGYTFGSGTRLTVV.

This chain links TRBV6-5 with TRBJ2-3; D gene unclear. CDR1 is MNHEY and CDR2 is SVGAGI in the germline V gene. The CDR3 is made up of 12 amino acids. Trimming cost V 6 bases and J 2 bases, with 6 bases left between them. DNA of the CDR3: TGTGCCAGCAGAGGGTTCACAGATACGCAGTATTTT. This gives the protein CASRGFTDTQYF.

This clone was detected only once. This sequence joins TRBV4-1 and TRBJ2-4; possibly TRBD1 or TRBD2 for D (5 bases each). V lost 1 base, J lost 0 bases, and 13 bases lay in between. CDR1 MGHRA and CDR2 YSYEKL come from the germline V gene. The CDR3 is 17 residues long. The CDR3: CASSQVGESIAKNIQYF. The CDR3 region has the DNA TGCGCCAGCAGCCAAGTAGGGGAGAGTATAGCCAAAAACATTCAGTACTTC.

There are a few counts of this clone. V is TRBV7-9 and J is TRBJ1-6, with 10 bases aligning to TRBD1. CDR1 is SEHNR, CDR2 FQNEAQ, per germline (reference sequence). This CDR3 comprises 16 residues. J lost 7 bases, V lost 3 bases, and 6 bases had no gene match. The CDR3 DNA is TGTGCCAGCAGCTTCGGGACAGGGGCACGAAATTCACCCCTCCACTTT. Translating gives CASSFGTGARNSPLHF.

The genes are TRBV2 and TRBJ1-1; D unclear. CDR3 length: 14 amino acids. Trimming took off 3 bases at V and 0 bases at J, with 8 bases between the two ends. From germline, CDR1 is SNHLY and CDR2 FYNNEI. The CDR3 region has the DNA TGTGCCAGCAGTGAGTATCCCGTGAACACTGAAGCTTTCTTT. This encodes CASSEYPVNTEAFF.

The CDR3, as DNA: TGTGCCAGCAGCTTACAAGCTATGACCTACGAGCAGTACTTC. As protein: CASSLQAMTYEQYF. The chain carries TRBV7-2 and TRBJ2-7; D is uncertain. Germline assignment: CDR1 SGHTA and CDR2 FQGNSA. This CDR3 comprises 14 residues. V was clipped by 2 bases and J by 2 bases, with 10 bases between them.

The chain combines TRBV3-1 (or the pseudogene TRBV3-2) with TRBJ1-6, with 8 nucleotides matching TRBD1. The germline V gene encodes CDR1 LGHDT and CDR2 YNNKEL (reference sequence). Unmatched junction bases numbered 6, after V lost 7 bases and J lost 7 bases. The CDR3 runs to 14 residues. The CDR3 loop is CASKGTGANSPLHF. CDR3 in DNA: TGTGCCAGCAAAGGGACAGGCGCCAATTCACCCCTCCACTTT.

This chain links TRBV19 with TRBJ1-3; D is perhaps TRBD1 (6 bases). V shed 6 bases and J shed 5 bases, with 11 bases lying between them. This CDR3 is built from 13 residues. CDR1 is LNHDA and CDR2 is SQIVND in the germline V gene (reference sequence). This chain's CDR3 is CASRLQGRNTIYF. As DNA, the CDR3 is TGTGCCAGTAGACTCCAGGGGAGAAACACCATATATTTT. The whole variable domain, remainder taken from reference TRBV19 and TRBJ1-3, is DGGITQSPKYLFRKEGQNVTLSCEQNLNHDAMYWYRQDPGQGLRLIYYSQIVNDFQKGDIAEGYSVSREKKESFPLTVTSAQKNPTAFYLCASRLQGRNTIYFGEGSWLTVV.

V usage is TRBV2 and J usage is TRBJ2-1; the D gene is possibly TRBD2 (6 bases). CDR3 length: 15 amino acids. The germline V gene encodes CDR1 SNHLY and CDR2 FYNNEI. V dropped 8 bases and J dropped 6 bases, with 20 bases sitting between them. The CDR3, as DNA: TGTGCCAGCTGGAGGGCGCGGGTTAGGGGCAATGAGCAGTTCTTC. This sequence encodes CASWRARVRGNEQFF.

The chain uses TRBV7-2 and TRBJ1-5; weak D call: TRBD1 (6 bases). V lost 3 bases, J lost 0 bases, and 9 bases lay in between. This CDR3 has 15 residues. Germline lookup yields CDR1 SGHTA and CDR2 FQGNSA. The CDR3 loop is CASSLDSVSNQPQHF. The CDR3 DNA follows: TGTGCCAGCAGCTTGGACAGCGTTAGCAATCAGCCCCAGCATTTT.

As concerns this clone: This sample also contains other DNA sequences that code for the same CDR3. The CDR3 loop is CASSPDRGRNTEAFF. For the CDR3, the DNA is TGCGCCAGCAGCCCGGACAGGGGACGGAACACTGAAGCTTTCTTT. The chain recombines TRBV5-1 with TRBJ1-1; TRBD1 matches 9 bases. The CDR3 runs 15 residues. Germline CDR1 SGHRS, CDR2 YFSETQ. V gave up 4 bases and J gave up 1 base; unmatched junction bases: 5.

The chain combines TRBV6-5 with TRBJ2-7; 10 positions agree with TRBD2. Germline trimming cut 5 bases from V and 0 bases from J; bases unmatched to any gene: 1. The germline gives CDR1 MNHEY, CDR2 SVGAGI. CDR3 length equals 14 residues. The CDR3 sequence is CASSTSGASYEQYF. CDR3 in DNA: TGTGCCAGCAGTACTAGCGGGGCCTCCTACGAGCAGTACTTC.

The V gene is TRBV3-1 (or the pseudogene TRBV3-2), the J gene TRBJ1-2, with D tentatively TRBD1 (5 bases). Germline CDR1 reads LGHDT; CDR2 reads YNNKEL (reference sequence). Trimming left V 2 bases short and J 7 bases short, with 20 bases between. The CDR3 sequence is 16 residues long. In DNA form, the CDR3 reads TGTGCCAGCAGCCAACGGTCTGGGGCTCGTGGGGCTGGCTACACCTTC. Amino acids: CASSQRSGARGAGYTF.

This clone was counted once. V usage is TRBV28 and J usage is TRBJ1-2; the D is unclear. CDR1 MDHEN and CDR2 SYDVKM come from the germline V gene. The length of the CDR3 is 13 residues. The ends were cut back, 8 bases at V and 3 bases at J, with 13 bases in the middle. The CDR3 loop is CASRDPVYYGYTF. In DNA form, the CDR3 reads TGTGCCAGCCGAGACCCCGTCTACTATGGCTACACCTTC.